Detailed here is one T cell receptor (beta chain). This record belongs to a study of response to subunit inactivated influenza vaccine. TCRdb redid the calling of the RT-PCR reads with MiXCR, one entry per CDR3 protein. This sample has hundreds of thousands of distinct CDR3 sequences, with less than 20% found just once. The germline V gene has CDR1 SGHTA and CDR2 FQGNSA. The CDR3 loop spans 15 amino acids. V was pared by 2 bases and J by 3 bases, with 14 bases between. The sequencing used PBMCs from blood, collected around 5 days after vaccination. The chain links TRBV7-2 to TRBJ2-7; possibly TRBD1 for D (6 bases). The receptor's source is a middle-aged man who received an inactivated influenza vaccine. The CDR3 loop is CASSLSTGKGYEQYF. CDR3 sequence (DNA): TGTGCCAGCAGCTTAAGCACAGGGAAAGGCTACGAGCAGTACTTC.